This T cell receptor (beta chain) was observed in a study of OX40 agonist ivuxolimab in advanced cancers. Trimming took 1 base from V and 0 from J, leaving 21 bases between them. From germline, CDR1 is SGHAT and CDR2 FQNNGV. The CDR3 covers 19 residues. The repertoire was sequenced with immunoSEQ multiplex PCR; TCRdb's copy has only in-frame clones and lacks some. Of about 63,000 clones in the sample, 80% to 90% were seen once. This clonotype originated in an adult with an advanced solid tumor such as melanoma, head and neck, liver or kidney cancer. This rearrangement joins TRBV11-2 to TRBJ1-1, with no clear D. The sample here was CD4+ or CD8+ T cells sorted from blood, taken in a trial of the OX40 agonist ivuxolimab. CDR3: CASSLAQQLEYSLNTEAFF. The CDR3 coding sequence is TGTGCCAGCAGCTTAGCACAGCAGCTAGAATATAGCTTGAACACTGAAGCTTTCTTT.